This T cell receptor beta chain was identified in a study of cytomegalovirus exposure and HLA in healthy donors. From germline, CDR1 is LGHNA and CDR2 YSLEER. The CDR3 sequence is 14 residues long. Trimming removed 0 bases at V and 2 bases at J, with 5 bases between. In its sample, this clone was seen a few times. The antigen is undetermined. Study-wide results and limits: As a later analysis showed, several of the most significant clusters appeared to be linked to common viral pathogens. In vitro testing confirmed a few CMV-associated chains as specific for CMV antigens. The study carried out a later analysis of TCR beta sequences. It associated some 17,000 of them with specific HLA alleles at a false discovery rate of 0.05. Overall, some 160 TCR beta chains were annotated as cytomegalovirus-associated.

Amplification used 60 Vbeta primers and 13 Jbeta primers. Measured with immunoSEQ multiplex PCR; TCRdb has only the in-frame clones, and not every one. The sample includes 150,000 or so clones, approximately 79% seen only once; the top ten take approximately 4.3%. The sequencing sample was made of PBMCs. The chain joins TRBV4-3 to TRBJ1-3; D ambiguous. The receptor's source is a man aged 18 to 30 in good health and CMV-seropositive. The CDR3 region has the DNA TGCGCCAGCAGCCAAGAGTATCCTGGAAACACCATATATTTT. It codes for CASSQEYPGNTIYF.